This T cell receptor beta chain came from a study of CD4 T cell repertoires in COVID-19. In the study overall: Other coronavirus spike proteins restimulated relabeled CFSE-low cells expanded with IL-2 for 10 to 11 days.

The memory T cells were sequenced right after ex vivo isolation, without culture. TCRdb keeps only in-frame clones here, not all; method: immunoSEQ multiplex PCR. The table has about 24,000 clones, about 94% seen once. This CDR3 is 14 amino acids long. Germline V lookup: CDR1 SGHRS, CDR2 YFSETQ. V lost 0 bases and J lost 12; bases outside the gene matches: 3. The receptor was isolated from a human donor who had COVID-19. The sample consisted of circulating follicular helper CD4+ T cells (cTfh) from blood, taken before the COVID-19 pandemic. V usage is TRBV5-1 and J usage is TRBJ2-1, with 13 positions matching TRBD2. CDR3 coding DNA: TGCGCCAGCAGCTTGGAACTAGCGGGGGGGCCGCAGTTCTTC. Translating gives CASSLELAGGPQFF. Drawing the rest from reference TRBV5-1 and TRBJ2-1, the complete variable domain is KAGVTQTPRYLIKTRGQQVTLSCSPISGHRSVSWYQQTPGQGLQFLFEYFSETQRNKGNFPGRFSGRQFSNSRSEMNVSTLELGDSALYLCASSLELAGGPQFFGPGTRLTVL.